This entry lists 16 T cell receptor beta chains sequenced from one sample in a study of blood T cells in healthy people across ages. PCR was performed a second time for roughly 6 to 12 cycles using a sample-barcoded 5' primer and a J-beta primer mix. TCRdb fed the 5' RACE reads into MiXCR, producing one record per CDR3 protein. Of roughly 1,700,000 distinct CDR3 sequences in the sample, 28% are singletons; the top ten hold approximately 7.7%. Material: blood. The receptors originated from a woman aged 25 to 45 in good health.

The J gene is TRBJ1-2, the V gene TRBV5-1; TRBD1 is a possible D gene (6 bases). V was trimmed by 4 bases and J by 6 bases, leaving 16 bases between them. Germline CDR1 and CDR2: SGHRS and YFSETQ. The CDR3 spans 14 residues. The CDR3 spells CASSPGDAQDGYTF. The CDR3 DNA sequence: TGCGCCAGCAGCCCAGGGGATGCCCAGGATGGCTACACCTTC.

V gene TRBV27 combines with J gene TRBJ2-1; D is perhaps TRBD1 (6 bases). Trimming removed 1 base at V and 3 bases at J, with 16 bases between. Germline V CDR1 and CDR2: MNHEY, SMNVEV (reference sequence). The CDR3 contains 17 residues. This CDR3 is CASSLLPGQILYNEQFF. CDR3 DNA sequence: TGTGCCAGCAGTTTATTACCGGGACAAATACTCTACAATGAGCAGTTCTTC.

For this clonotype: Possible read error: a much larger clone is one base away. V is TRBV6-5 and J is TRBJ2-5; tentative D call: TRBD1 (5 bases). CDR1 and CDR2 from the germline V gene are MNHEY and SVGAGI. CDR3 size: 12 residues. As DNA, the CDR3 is TGTGCCAGCGGGGCCAATCAAGAGACCCAGTGCTTC. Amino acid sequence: CASGANQETQCF.

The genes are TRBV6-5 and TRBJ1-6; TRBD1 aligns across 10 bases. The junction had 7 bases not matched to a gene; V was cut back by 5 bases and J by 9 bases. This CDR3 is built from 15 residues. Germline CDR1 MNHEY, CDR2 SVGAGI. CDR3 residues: CASSRGQGRTSPLHF. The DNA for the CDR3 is TGTGCCAGCAGTCGGGGACAGGGGCGCACTTCACCCCTCCACTTT.

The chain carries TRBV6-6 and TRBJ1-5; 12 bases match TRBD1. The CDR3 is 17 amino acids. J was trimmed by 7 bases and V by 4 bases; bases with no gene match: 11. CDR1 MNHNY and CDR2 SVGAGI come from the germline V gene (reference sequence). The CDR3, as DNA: TGTGCCAGCAGTTCCATGGGACAGGGGGCGAGGGACCAGCCCCAGCATTTT. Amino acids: CASSSMGQGARDQPQHF.

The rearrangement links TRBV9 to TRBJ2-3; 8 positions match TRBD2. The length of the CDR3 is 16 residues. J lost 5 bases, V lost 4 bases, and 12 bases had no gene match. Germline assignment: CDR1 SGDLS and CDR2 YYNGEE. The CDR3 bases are TGTGCCAGCAGCCCCAGACGAGCGGGGGTCTTAGATACGCAGTATTTT. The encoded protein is CASSPRRAGVLDTQYF.

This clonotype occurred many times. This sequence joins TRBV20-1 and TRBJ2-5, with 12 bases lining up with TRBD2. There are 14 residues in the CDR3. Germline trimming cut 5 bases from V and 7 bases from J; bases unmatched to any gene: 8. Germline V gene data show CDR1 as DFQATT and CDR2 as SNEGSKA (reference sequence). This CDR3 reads CSAPGLAGPGTQYF. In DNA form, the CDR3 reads TGCAGTGCTCCCGGACTAGCGGGACCGGGGACCCAGTACTTC.

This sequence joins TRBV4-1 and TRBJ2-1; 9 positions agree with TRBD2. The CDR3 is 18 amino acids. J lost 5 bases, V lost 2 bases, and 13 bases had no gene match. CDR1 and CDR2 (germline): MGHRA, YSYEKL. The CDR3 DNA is TGCGCCAGCAGCCAACCTGCGGGCTTAGCGGGAGTTCACAATGAGCAGTTCTTC. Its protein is CASSQPAGLAGVHNEQFF.

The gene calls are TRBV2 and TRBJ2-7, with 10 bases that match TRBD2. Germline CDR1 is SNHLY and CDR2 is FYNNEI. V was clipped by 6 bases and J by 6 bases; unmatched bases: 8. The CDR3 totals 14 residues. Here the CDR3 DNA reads TGTGCCAGCAGGACCGGGACTAGCGCGATCGAGCAGTACTTC. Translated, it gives CASRTGTSAIEQYF. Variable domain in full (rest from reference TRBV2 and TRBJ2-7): EPEVTQTPSHQVTQMGQEVILRCVPISNHLYFYWYRQILGQKVEFLVSFYNNEISEKSEIFDDQFSVERPDGSNFTLKIRSTKLEDSAMYFCASRTGTSAIEQYFGPGTRLTVT.

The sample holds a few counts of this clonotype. CDR3 protein: CASSSTRSGHQETQYF. For the CDR3, the DNA is TGTGCCAGCAGCTCAACTAGGTCGGGTCATCAAGAGACCCAGTACTTC. This rearrangement joins TRBV11-2 to TRBJ2-5; a weak D match, TRBD2 (5 bases). V lost 4 bases to trimming and J lost 2 bases, with 17 bases between them. The germline V gene encodes CDR1 SGHAT and CDR2 FQNNGV. The CDR3 contains 16 residues.

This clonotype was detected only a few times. The CDR3 DNA follows: TGCAGCGTTCTCGGTGGGCTAGCGGGGTCCTACAATGAGCAGTTCTTC. It translates to CSVLGGLAGSYNEQFF. The V gene is TRBV29-1, the J gene TRBJ2-1, with 9 bases lining up with TRBD2. Germline V gene data show CDR1 as SQVTM and CDR2 as ANQGSEA. V shed 5 bases, J shed 1 base, and the junction held 9 bases outside the gene matches. The length of the CDR3 is 16 residues.

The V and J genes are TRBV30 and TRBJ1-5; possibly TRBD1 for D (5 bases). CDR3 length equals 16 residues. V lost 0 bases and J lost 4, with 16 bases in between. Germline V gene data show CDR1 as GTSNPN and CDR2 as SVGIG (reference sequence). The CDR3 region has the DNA TGTGCCTGGAGTGTTGGACATTCTGCTCGGAATCAGCCCCAGCATTTT. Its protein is CAWSVGHSARNQPQHF. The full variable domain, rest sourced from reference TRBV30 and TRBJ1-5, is SQTIHQWPATLVQPVGSPLSLECTVEGTSNPNLYWYRQAAGRGLQLLFYSVGIGQISSEVPQNLSASRPQDRQFILSSKKLLLSDSGFYLCAWSVGHSARNQPQHFGDGTRLSIL.

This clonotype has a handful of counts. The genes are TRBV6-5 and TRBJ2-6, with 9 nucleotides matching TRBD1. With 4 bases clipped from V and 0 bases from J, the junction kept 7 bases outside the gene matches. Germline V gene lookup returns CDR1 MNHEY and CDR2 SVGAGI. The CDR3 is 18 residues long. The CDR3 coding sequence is TGTGCCAGCAGTTTCTTCCGGGACAGGGACTCTGGGGCCAACGTCCTGACTTTC. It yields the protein CASSFFRDRDSGANVLTF.

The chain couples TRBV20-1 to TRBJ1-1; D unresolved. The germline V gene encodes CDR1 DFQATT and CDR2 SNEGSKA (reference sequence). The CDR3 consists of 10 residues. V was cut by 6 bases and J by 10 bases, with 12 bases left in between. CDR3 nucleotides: TGCAGTGCGGTGGGCGAGGGAGCTTTCTTT. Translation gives CSAVGEGAFF.

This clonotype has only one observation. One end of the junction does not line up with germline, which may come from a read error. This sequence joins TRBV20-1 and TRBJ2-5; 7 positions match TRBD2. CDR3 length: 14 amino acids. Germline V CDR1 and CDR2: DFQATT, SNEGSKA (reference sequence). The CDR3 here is CSASREDPPYEQHF. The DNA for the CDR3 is TGCAGTGCTAGTCGGGAGGATCCCCCCTACGAGCAGCACTTC.

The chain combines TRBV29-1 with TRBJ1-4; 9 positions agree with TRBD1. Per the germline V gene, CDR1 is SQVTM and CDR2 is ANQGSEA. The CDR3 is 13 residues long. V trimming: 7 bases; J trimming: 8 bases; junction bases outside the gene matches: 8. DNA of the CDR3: TGCAGCGCCGAGGGGACAGGGAGCGAAAAACTGTTTTTT. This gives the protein CSAEGTGSEKLFF.